This record looks at one T cell receptor beta chain sequence and its context. The data stem from a study of memory CD4+ T cells and cytomegalovirus serostatus. Method: immunoSEQ multiplex PCR; TCRdb's copy keeps in-frame clones and lacks some. The table records 40,000 to 55,000 clones, 70% to 85% of them present only once. Germline CDR1 SNHLY, CDR2 FYNNEI. This CDR3 spans 16 amino acids. The germline V and J ends were trimmed by 1 base and 5 bases, with 16 bases remaining between them. The sort gate was single viable CD3+CD4+CD8-CD45RO+ cells for memory CD4+ T cells. The sequencing sample was made of memory CD4+ T cells from blood. The source of this sequence is an adult in good health and CMV-seronegative. The chain couples TRBV2 to TRBJ2-3; D unresolved. This CDR3 is CASSEGGSGPEDTQYF. DNA for the CDR3: TGTGCCAGCAGTGAAGGCGGTTCCGGTCCCGAAGATACGCAGTATTTT.